This T cell receptor beta chain appears in the sequencing data of a study of cytomegalovirus exposure and HLA in healthy donors. Study-wide context: For the approximately 410 genotyped donors, approximately 83% fell within the Caucasian-associated ancestry cluster.

Study outcomes and limitations: Most likely, a cluster of highly shared sequence variants arose as a sequencing artifact.

This CDR3 has 15 amino acids. V was clipped by 3 bases and J by 0 bases, with 8 bases between them. Germline CDR1 and CDR2: LNHDA and SQIVND (reference sequence). PCR employed 60 Vbeta and 13 Jbeta primers. TCRdb's table, derived via immunoSEQ multiplex PCR, lists solely in-frame clones and lacks some. The data hold over 100,000 clones, with around 84% observed a single time. Concerning this clone: Its cognate antigen is unknown.

This TCR came from a young woman in good health and CMV-seropositive. The chain combines TRBV19 with TRBJ1-4; D gene uncertain. Sequencing used PBMCs. The DNA of the CDR3 is TGTGCCAGTAGTATCGGGATTGCAACTAATGAAAAACTGTTTTTT. It translates to CASSIGIATNEKLFF. The full variable domain, rest sourced from reference TRBV19 and TRBJ1-4, is DGGITQSPKYLFRKEGQNVTLSCEQNLNHDAMYWYRQDPGQGLRLIYYSQIVNDFQKGDIAEGYSVSREKKESFPLTVTSAQKNPTAFYLCASSIGIATNEKLFFGSGTQLSVL.